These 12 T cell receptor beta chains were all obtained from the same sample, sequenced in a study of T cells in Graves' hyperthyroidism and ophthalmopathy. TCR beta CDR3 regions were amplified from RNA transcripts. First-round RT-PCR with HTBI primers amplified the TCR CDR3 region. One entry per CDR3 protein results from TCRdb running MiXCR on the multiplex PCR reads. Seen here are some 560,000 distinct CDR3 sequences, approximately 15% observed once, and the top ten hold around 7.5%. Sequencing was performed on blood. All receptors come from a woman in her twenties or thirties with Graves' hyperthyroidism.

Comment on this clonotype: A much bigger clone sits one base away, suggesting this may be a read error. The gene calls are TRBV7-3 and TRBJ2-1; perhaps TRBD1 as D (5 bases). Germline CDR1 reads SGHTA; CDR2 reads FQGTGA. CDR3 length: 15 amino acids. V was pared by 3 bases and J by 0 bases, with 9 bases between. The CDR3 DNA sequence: TGTGCCAGCAGCTTTGAGGACACCTCCTACAATGAGCAGTTCTTC. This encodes CASSFEDTSYNEQFF.

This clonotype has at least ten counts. The CDR3 DNA reads TGTGCCAGCAGCTTACCGGGATTCTTCGTCTATGAGCAGTTCTTC. It encodes CASSLPGFFVYEQFF. The rearrangement joins TRBV7-2 to TRBJ2-1; perhaps TRBD2 as D (5 bases). The CDR3 loop spans 15 amino acids. Per the germline V gene, CDR1 is SGHTA and CDR2 is FQGNSA. V dropped 2 bases and J dropped 8 bases, with 16 bases sitting between them. Full variable domain (remainder filled in from reference TRBV7-2 and TRBJ2-1): GAGVSQSPSNKVTEKGKDVELRCDPISGHTALYWYRQSLGQGLEFLIYFQGNSAPDKSGLPSDRFSAERTGGSVSTLTIQRTQQEDSAVYLCASSLPGFFVYEQFFGPGTRLTVL.

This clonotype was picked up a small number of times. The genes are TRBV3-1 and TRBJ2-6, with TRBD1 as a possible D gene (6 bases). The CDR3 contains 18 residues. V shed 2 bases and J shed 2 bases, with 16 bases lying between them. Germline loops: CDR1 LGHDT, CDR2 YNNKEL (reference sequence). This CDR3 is CASSQSALGGPGANVLTF. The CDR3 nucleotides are TGTGCCAGCAGCCAATCGGCACTAGGGGGACCTGGGGCCAACGTCCTGACTTTC.

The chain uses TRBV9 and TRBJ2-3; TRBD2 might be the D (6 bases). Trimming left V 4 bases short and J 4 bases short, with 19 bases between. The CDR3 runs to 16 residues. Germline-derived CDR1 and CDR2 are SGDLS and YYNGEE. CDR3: CASSPHMGGNADTQYF. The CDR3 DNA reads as TGTGCCAGCAGCCCCCACATGGGCGGGAACGCAGATACGCAGTATTTT.

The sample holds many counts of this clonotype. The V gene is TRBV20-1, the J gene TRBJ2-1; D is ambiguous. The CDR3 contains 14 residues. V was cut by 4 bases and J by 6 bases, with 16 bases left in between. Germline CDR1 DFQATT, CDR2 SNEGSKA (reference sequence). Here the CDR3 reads CSATPPSGPNEQFF. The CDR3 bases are TGCAGTGCTACACCACCCTCAGGACCCAATGAGCAGTTCTTC.

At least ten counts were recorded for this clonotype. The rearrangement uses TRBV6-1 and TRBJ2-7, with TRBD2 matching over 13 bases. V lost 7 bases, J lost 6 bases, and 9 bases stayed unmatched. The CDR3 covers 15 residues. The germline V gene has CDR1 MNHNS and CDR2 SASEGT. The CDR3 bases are TGTGCCAGCATGGGACTAGCGGGGATTAAAGGCGAGCAGTACTTC. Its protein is CASMGLAGIKGEQYF.

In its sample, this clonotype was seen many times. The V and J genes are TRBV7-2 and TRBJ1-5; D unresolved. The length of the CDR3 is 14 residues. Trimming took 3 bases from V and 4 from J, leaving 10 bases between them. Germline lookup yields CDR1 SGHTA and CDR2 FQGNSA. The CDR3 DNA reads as TGTGCCAGCAGCTTGGAAACGGGTAATCAGCCCCAGCATTTT. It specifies CASSLETGNQPQHF.

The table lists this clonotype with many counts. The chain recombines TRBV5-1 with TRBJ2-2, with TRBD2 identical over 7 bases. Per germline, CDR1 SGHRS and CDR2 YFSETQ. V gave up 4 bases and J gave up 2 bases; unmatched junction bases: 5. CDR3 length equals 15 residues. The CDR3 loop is CASSTRLANTGELFF. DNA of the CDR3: TGCGCCAGCAGCACCCGACTAGCCAACACCGGGGAGCTGTTTTTT.

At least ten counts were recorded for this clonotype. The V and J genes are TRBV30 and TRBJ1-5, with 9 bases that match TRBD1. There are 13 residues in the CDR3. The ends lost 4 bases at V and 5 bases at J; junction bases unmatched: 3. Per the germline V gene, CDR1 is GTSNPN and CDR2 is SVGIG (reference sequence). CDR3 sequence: CAWKQGAHQPQHF. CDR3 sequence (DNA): TGTGCCTGGAAACAGGGGGCTCATCAGCCCCAGCATTTT.

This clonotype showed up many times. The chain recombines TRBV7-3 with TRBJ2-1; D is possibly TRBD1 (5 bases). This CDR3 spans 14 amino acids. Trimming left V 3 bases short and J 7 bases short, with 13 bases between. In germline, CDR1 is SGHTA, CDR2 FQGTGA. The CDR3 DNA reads TGTGCCAGCAGCTTTATAGGGGTGGCAAATGAGCAGTTCTTC. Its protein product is CASSFIGVANEQFF.

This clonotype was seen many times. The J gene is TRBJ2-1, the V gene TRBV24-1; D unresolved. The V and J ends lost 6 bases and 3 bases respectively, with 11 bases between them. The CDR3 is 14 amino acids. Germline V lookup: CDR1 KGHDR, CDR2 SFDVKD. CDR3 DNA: TGTGCCACCAGTCGCGGATTCCTCTACAATGAGCAGTTCTTC. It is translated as CATSRGFLYNEQFF.

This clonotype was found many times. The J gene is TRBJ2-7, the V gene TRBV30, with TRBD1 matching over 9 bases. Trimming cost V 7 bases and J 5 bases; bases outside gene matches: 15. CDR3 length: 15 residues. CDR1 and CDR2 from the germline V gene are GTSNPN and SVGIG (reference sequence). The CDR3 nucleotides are TGTGCCTTAACCTCCGGGACAGGGTTCCCCAACGAGCAGTACTTC. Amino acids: CALTSGTGFPNEQYF. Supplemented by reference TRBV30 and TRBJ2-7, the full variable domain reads SQTIHQWPATLVQPVGSPLSLECTVEGTSNPNLYWYRQAAGRGLQLLFYSVGIGQISSEVPQNLSASRPQDRQFILSSKKLLLSDSGFYLCALTSGTGFPNEQYFGPGTRLTVT.